One T cell receptor (beta chain) is described in this entry. Germline CDR1 MGHRA, CDR2 YSYEKL. The CDR3 spans 15 residues. Trimming cost V 3 bases and J 1 base, with 13 bases left between them. As handled by the study authors: How many nucleated cells were present was estimated from reference gene primer amplification. TCRdb's table, derived via immunoSEQ multiplex PCR, lists solely in-frame clones and lacks some. The D gene and trimming were derived from the DNA, and the V and J assignments and clone size from that table. Here the sample spans approximately 400,000 clones, around 87% being singletons. Enrolled through a virtual design, the participants were between about 18 and 100 years of age and came from approximately 25 US areas. Each recovered donor of Cohort 3 presented with two negative PCRs, clearance, or symptom resolution. This specimen belongs to a study of blood T cell repertoires in COVID-19. Study context: Whether acute or convalescent, the COVID-19 samples came from the United States, Italy and Spain.

The receptor's source is a man younger than 40 who had recovered from COVID-19. Sequencing was carried out using PBMCs or T cells enriched from blood (not recorded which). The rearrangement links TRBV4-1 to TRBJ2-7; D is possibly TRBD2 (6 bases). The CDR3 DNA reads as TGCGCCAGCAGCCAGATCGGCGGGGCGTCCTACGAGCAGTACTTC. Translated, it gives CASSQIGGASYEQYF.